This T cell receptor beta chain is from a study of shared clonotypes between healthy human individuals. Researchers ran the assay at a deep level. In the original analysis: ImmunoSEQ output lacked quality scores and full-length reads, limiting matched filtering. Using immunoSEQ multiplex PCR, the repertoire was profiled, and TCRdb retains in-frame clones only, with some absent. Clonal size and the V and J genes are those of that table, whereas D and trimming came from the DNA. Here the sample spans 150,000 to 200,000 clones, 90% to 95% being singletons. Germline V CDR1 and CDR2: SGHRS, YFSETQ. The CDR3 extends over 14 amino acids. V lost 2 bases to trimming and J lost 0 bases, with 7 bases between them.

Input material: naive CD4+ T cells sorted from blood. Documented subset: CD45RA+ positively selected. The TCR originated in a woman in her twenties or thirties in good health. V and J are TRBV5-1 and TRBJ2-3; no firm D call. The CDR3 spells CASSFVPSTDTQYF. CDR3 DNA sequence: TGCGCCAGCAGCTTTGTACCCAGCACAGATACGCAGTATTTT.